A selection of T cell receptor beta chains follows, all from one sample in a study of cytomegalovirus exposure and HLA in healthy donors. Clones were sequenced by immunoSEQ multiplex PCR, and TCRdb holds only the in-frame ones, with some missing. The table includes tens of thousands of clones, approximately 75% detected once. Sequenced: PBMCs. The source is a human donor in good health. CDR3s include the opening cysteine and the closing phenylalanine or tryptophan. The D gene is left open where the match is weak. Expanded clones are given a class, and other clones once, few, many or no size at all.

D: NA; size: NA; V: TRBV18; J: TRBJ1-1; length: 15; DNA: TGTGCCAGCTCACTATCAACCAGGGGAAACACTGAAGCTTTCTTT; CDR3: CASSLSTRGNTEAFF
D: NA; size: NA; V: TRBV28; J: TRBJ1-2; length: 13; DNA: TGTGCCAGCAGAACGCCGAGGTGGAATGGCTACACCTTC; CDR3: CASRTPRWNGYTF
D: TRBD1; size: NA; V: TRBV12-5; J: TRBJ2-3; length: 18; DNA: TGTGCTAGTGGTCTCACTAGGTTGGGACAGGGATGGGCAGATACGCAGTATTTT; CDR3: CASGLTRLGQGWADTQYF
D: NA; size: once; V: TRBV30; J: TRBJ2-5; length: 15; DNA: TGTGCCTGGAGTCCCGGCGGACACCCACAAGAGACCCAGTACTTC; CDR3: CAWSPGGHPQETQYF
D: NA; size: NA; V: TRBV19; J: TRBJ1-1; length: 13; DNA: TGTGCCAGTAGTTGGCAGGTTGGTACTGAAGCTTTCTTT; CDR3: CASSWQVGTEAFF
D: TRBD1; size: NA; V: TRBV28; J: TRBJ1-5; length: 14; DNA: TGTGCCAGCCTTACAGGGGGCGCGGATCAGCCCCAGCATTTT; CDR3: CASLTGGADQPQHF
D: NA; size: NA; V: TRBV18; J: TRBJ2-7; length: 14; DNA: TGTGCCAGCTCAGTCGGGGTTCCCCCCTACGAGCAGTACTTC; CDR3: CASSVGVPPYEQYF
D: NA; size: NA; V: TRBV25-1; J: TRBJ1-3; length: 14; DNA: TGTGCCAGCAGTGAACGGAACGGGGGAAACGCCATATATTTT; CDR3: CASSERNGGNAIYF
D: TRBD2; size: NA; V: TRBV5-1; J: TRBJ2-1; length: 15; DNA: TGCGCCAGCAGCTCTGCCCAGGGCCCTAGCGGAGAGCAGTTCTTC; CDR3: CASSSAQGPSGEQFF
D: NA; size: NA; V: TRBV29-1; J: TRBJ2-1; length: 12; DNA: TGCAGCGTTGGCCGGTCCTTAGATGAGCAGTTCTTC; CDR3: CSVGRSLDEQFF
D: NA; size: NA; V: TRBV6-6; J: TRBJ2-7; length: 14; DNA: TGTGCCAGCACCACCTTGGAGGACTCCTACGAGCAGTACTTC; CDR3: CASTTLEDSYEQYF
D: TRBD1; size: NA; V: TRBV28; J: TRBJ2-7; length: 13; DNA: TGTGCCAGCAGTCCCCGGGACAGCTACGAGCAGTACTTC; CDR3: CASSPRDSYEQYF
D: NA; size: NA; V: TRBV5-6; J: TRBJ2-7; length: 14; DNA: TGTGCCAGCAGCGTGACAGGAAACTCCTACGAGCAGTACTTC; CDR3: CASSVTGNSYEQYF
D: TRBD2; size: NA; V: TRBV28; J: TRBJ2-5; length: 16; DNA: TGTGCCAGCAGTTTTCTAGCGGGGGGGCCGGGGGAGACCCAGTACTTC; CDR3: CASSFLAGGPGETQYF
D: NA; size: few; V: TRBV7-2; J: TRBJ2-7; length: 12; DNA: TGTGCCAGCAGGGACTTGGAATGGAAGCAGTACTTC; CDR3: CASRDLEWKQYF
D: TRBD2; size: NA; V: TRBV7-9; J: TRBJ2-1; length: 13; DNA: TGTGCCAGCAGCCTCCTGAGCGGGGTAGAGCAGTTCTTC; CDR3: CASSLLSGVEQFF
D: NA; size: few; V: TRBV6-1; J: TRBJ1-4; length: 15; DNA: TGTGCCAGCAGTGAAGTCGGCAGGTTGAGTGAAAAACTGTTTTTT; CDR3: CASSEVGRLSEKLFF
D: NA; size: NA; V: TRBV27; J: TRBJ1-5; length: 15; DNA: TGTGCCAGCAGTTTATCGAGAATTAGCAATCAGCCCCAGCATTTT; CDR3: CASSLSRISNQPQHF
D: NA; size: NA; V: TRBV12-2; J: TRBJ1-1; length: 15; DNA: TGTGCAAGTCGGGGAGAGGGGAGGTCTGGCACTGAAGCTTTCTTT; CDR3: CASRGEGRSGTEAFF
D: NA; size: NA; V: TRBV5-4; J: TRBJ1-2; length: 17; DNA: TGTGCCAGCAGCTGGGAGGCGTCGGGCTCGGCCGGGTATGGCTACACCTTC; CDR3: CASSWEASGSAGYGYTF
D: NA; size: once; V: TRBV6-4; J: TRBJ1-1; length: 13; DNA: TGTGCCAGCAGAGGACAGCGGAACACTGAAGCTTTCTTT; CDR3: CASRGQRNTEAFF
D: TRBD1; size: NA; V: TRBV13; J: TRBJ1-5; length: 14; DNA: TGTGCCAGCAGCTTAGGGGGACAGGGCCAGCCCCAGCATTTT; CDR3: CASSLGGQGQPQHF
D: TRBD1; size: NA; V: TRBV14; J: TRBJ2-1; length: 16; DNA: TGTGCCAGCAGCCCATACAGGGGGCGCGGGTACAATGAGCAGTTCTTC; CDR3: CASSPYRGRGYNEQFF
D: NA; size: once; V: TRBV27; J: TRBJ2-5; length: 15; DNA: TGTGCCAGCAGTAAGGTACGGGACACTCAAGAGACCCAGTACTTC; CDR3: CASSKVRDTQETQYF
D: NA; size: NA; V: TRBV7-9; J: TRBJ1-2; length: 13; DNA: TGTGCCAGCAGCTTACGGGATAACTATGGCTACACCTTC; CDR3: CASSLRDNYGYTF
D: TRBD1; size: NA; V: TRBV5-6; J: TRBJ2-5; length: 15; DNA: TGTGCCAGCAGCTTACAGGACAGGGGGCAAGAGACCCAGTACTTC; CDR3: CASSLQDRGQETQYF
D: TRBD2; size: NA; V: TRBV5-1; J: TRBJ2-5; length: 16; DNA: TGCGCCAGCAGCTCGAACGGGGGGGCCGACGGAGAGACCCAGTACTTC; CDR3: CASSSNGGADGETQYF
D: NA; size: NA; V: TRBV10-3; J: TRBJ2-1; length: 15; DNA: TGTGCCATCAGTGAAGGAGACAGGTCCTACAATGAGCAGTTCTTC; CDR3: CAISEGDRSYNEQFF
D: NA; size: NA; V: TRBV19; J: TRBJ1-2; length: 13; DNA: TGTGCCAGTAGTAAGGTCGGGAGAAGCGGCTACACCTTC; CDR3: CASSKVGRSGYTF